This passage covers 15 T cell receptor beta chains from one sample sequenced in a study of cytomegalovirus exposure and HLA in healthy donors. Amplification used 60 Vbeta primers and 13 Jbeta primers. Using immunoSEQ multiplex PCR, the repertoire was profiled, and TCRdb retains in-frame clones only, with some absent. The sample includes approximately 150,000 clones, roughly 77% seen only once; the top ten take about 3.5%. Sequencing was done on a sample of PBMCs. Receptor source: a man in his forties in good health and CMV-seronegative.

As for this clone: Different DNA sequences within this sample yield the same CDR3. The chain employs TRBV5-1 and TRBJ2-3; possible D gene TRBD2, 6 bases. The CDR3 has 15 amino acids. The ends were cut back, 3 bases at V and 5 bases at J, with 16 bases in the middle. CDR1 SGHRS and CDR2 YFSETQ come from the germline V gene. The CDR3: CASSSGQGGGDTQYF. The CDR3 nucleotides are TGCGCCAGCAGCTCAGGGCAGGGAGGTGGAGATACGCAGTATTTT. The full variable domain, completed using reference TRBV5-1 and TRBJ2-3, is KAGVTQTPRYLIKTRGQQVTLSCSPISGHRSVSWYQQTPGQGLQFLFEYFSETQRNKGNFPGRFSGRQFSNSRSEMNVSTLELGDSALYLCASSSGQGGGDTQYFGPGTRLTVL.

A few counts support this clone. The chain recombines TRBV6-5 with TRBJ1-6; D is unresolved. This CDR3 comprises 12 residues. The germline CDR1 and CDR2 sequences are MNHEY and SVGAGI. The germline V and J ends were trimmed by 4 bases and 7 bases, with 5 bases remaining between them. CDR3 residues: CASSWPNSPLHF. The CDR3 region has the DNA TGTGCCAGCAGTTGGCCGAATTCACCCCTCCACTTT.

The V and J genes are TRBV19 and TRBJ1-2, with TRBD1 as a possible D gene (6 bases). This CDR3 spans 14 amino acids. Per germline, CDR1 LNHDA and CDR2 SQIVND (reference sequence). V lost 6 bases, J lost 0 bases, and 11 bases lay in between. The CDR3 DNA is TGTGCCAGTAGACAGGGTAACCCTAACTATGGCTACACCTTC. This translates into CASRQGNPNYGYTF.

The chain recombines TRBV5-1 with TRBJ1-1; D possibly corresponds to TRBD1 (5 bases). CDR3 length: 15 residues. V was pared by 0 bases and J by 1 base, with 10 bases between. The germline V gene encodes CDR1 SGHRS and CDR2 YFSETQ. This CDR3 is CASSLAGGSNTEAFF. CDR3 in DNA: TGCGCCAGCAGCTTGGCCGGGGGTTCGAACACTGAAGCTTTCTTT.

There are a few counts of this clone. The chain links TRBV28 to TRBJ1-2; D is unresolved. Trimming pared 3 bases from V and 4 bases from J, leaving 6 bases between. This CDR3 has 12 residues. Germline V gene data show CDR1 as MDHEN and CDR2 as SYDVKM. DNA for the CDR3: TGTGCCAGCAGTTTTAACTTCTATGGCTACACCTTC. This sequence encodes CASSFNFYGYTF.

The chain joins TRBV5-4 to TRBJ2-7, with D tentatively TRBD1 (6 bases). CDR3 length: 14 residues. V lost 3 bases to trimming and J lost 7 bases, with 17 bases between them. In germline, CDR1 is SGHNT, CDR2 YYREEE (reference sequence). This CDR3 reads CASSSPTGTREQYF. Here the CDR3 DNA reads TGTGCCAGCAGCTCACCGACCGGGACACGAGAGCAGTACTTC. The full variable domain, its missing parts supplied by reference TRBV5-4 and TRBJ2-7, is ETGVTQSPTHLIKTRGQQVTLRCSSQSGHNTVSWYQQALGQGPQFIFQYYREEENGRGNFPPRFSGLQFPNYSSELNVNALELDDSALYLCASSSPTGTREQYFGPGTRLTVT.

The chain recombines TRBV29-1 with TRBJ1-1; no reliable D call. The CDR3 loop spans 13 amino acids. Trimming left V 7 bases short and J 0 bases short, with 12 bases between. In germline, CDR1 is SQVTM, CDR2 ANQGSEA. This CDR3 is CSATAGMNTEAFF. The CDR3 DNA is TGCAGCGCAACAGCCGGAATGAACACTGAAGCTTTCTTT.

This clone was picked up one time. The V and J genes are TRBV5-1 and TRBJ2-7; weak D call: TRBD2 (5 bases). The CDR3 consists of 15 residues. The V end lost 8 bases, the J end lost 6 bases, and 24 bases lay between the germline ends. The germline CDR1 and CDR2 sequences are SGHRS and YFSETQ. In nucleotides, the CDR3 is TGCGCCAGGAGGGAACAGTCCCACAGAATTGGCGAGCAGTACTTC. Translated: CARREQSHRIGEQYF.

This clone has only a few counts. The chain joins TRBV28 to TRBJ1-2, with TRBD1 matching over 10 bases. Germline V gene sequence: CDR1 MDHEN, CDR2 SYDVKM. Trimming cost V 8 bases and J 8 bases; bases outside gene matches: 11. This CDR3 has 14 residues. The CDR3 loop reads CASGTTGGVRGYTF. As DNA, the CDR3 is TGTGCCAGCGGAACGACAGGGGGCGTGAGGGGCTACACCTTC.

This clone was counted only a few times. The V call is TRBV19, the J call TRBJ2-7, with D possibly being TRBD1 (6 bases). The germline V gene encodes CDR1 LNHDA and CDR2 SQIVND (reference sequence). The CDR3 is 13 amino acids. The V and J ends lost 10 bases and 2 bases respectively, with 15 bases between them. The CDR3 is CATSTGETYEQYF. The CDR3 coding sequence is TGTGCCACCTCGACAGGCGAAACCTACGAGCAGTACTTC.

This chain connects TRBV19 to TRBJ1-5, with 7 nucleotides matching TRBD1. The CDR3 runs to 14 residues. Germline loops: CDR1 LNHDA, CDR2 SQIVND (reference sequence). The trim removed 6 bases at V and 6 bases at J, leaving 8 bases unmatched. The chain's CDR3 is CASRNTGVGQPQHF. As DNA, the CDR3 is TGTGCCAGTAGGAATACAGGGGTGGGTCAGCCCCAGCATTTT.

The chain has TRBV5-1 and TRBJ2-1, with 7 bases matching TRBD2. The germline V gene encodes CDR1 SGHRS and CDR2 YFSETQ. V gave up 2 bases and J gave up 2 bases; unmatched junction bases: 7. The CDR3 runs to 16 residues. The CDR3 DNA reads as TGCGCCAGCAGCTTTTCTCCTAGCGGACCCTACAATGAGCAGTTCTTC. Protein: CASSFSPSGPYNEQFF.

This clone occurred once. V and J are TRBV5-6 and TRBJ2-1; D may be TRBD2 (5 bases). Germline CDR1 reads SGHDT; CDR2 reads YYEEEE. V was shortened by 0 bases and J by 9 bases, with 16 bases between the two germline ends. CDR3 length equals 15 residues. Here the CDR3 DNA reads TGTGCCAGCAGCTTGGCCGCGGTCCCCGGGGTTGAGCAGTTCTTC. Its translation: CASSLAAVPGVEQFF.

Only a few counts were recorded for this clone. The J gene is TRBJ1-1, the V gene TRBV7-9; 7 positions agree with TRBD1. V lost 4 bases and J lost 5; bases outside the gene matches: 4. Germline values: CDR1 SEHNR, CDR2 FQNEAQ (reference sequence). The CDR3 is 13 residues long. CDR3 amino acids: CASSSSGGTEAFF. The CDR3 nucleotides are TGTGCCAGCAGCTCCTCAGGGGGGACTGAAGCTTTCTTT.

The chain carries TRBV12-5 and TRBJ1-4, with 7 nucleotides matching TRBD1. The CDR3 is 14 amino acids. The germline V gene has CDR1 LGHNT and CDR2 FRNRAP. Trimming took 6 bases from V and 7 from J; bases not matched to a gene: 8. The CDR3 DNA is TGTGCTAGTGGGCCAGGACAGGCGACTGAAAAACTGTTTTTT. Amino acid sequence: CASGPGQATEKLFF.